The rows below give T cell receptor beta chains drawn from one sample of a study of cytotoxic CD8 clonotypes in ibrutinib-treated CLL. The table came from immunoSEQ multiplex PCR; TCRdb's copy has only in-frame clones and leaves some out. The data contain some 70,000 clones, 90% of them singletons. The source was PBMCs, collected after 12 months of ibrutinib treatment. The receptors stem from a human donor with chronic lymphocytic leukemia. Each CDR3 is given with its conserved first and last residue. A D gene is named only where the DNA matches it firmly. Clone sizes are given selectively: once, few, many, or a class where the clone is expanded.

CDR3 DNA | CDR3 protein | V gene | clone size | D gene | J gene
TGTGCCAGCAGCCCAGGACGTTTCATCGGCGTGAACACTGAAGCTTTCTTT | CASSPGRFIGVNTEAFF | TRBV5-6 | NA | NA | TRBJ1-1
TGCGCCAGCAGTCAAAGGTCCAGGTTCGGCTACGAGCAGTACTTC | CASSQRSRFGYEQYF | TRBV23-1 | NA | NA | TRBJ2-7
TGTGCCAGCTCACCGGGGAGGGGCAGGCAGCCCCAGCATTTT | CASSPGRGRQPQHF | TRBV18 | NA | NA | TRBJ1-5
TGCGCCAGCAGCCAAGTTAGACCGGACAGGGGGGGTGGCAATCAGCCCCAGCATTTT | CASSQVRPDRGGGNQPQHF | TRBV4-3 | once | TRBD1 | TRBJ1-5
TGTGCCAGCAGCTTGGGCCCGGGGGGACAGGGTTATGGCTACACCTTC | CASSLGPGGQGYGYTF | TRBV7-3 | NA | TRBD1 | TRBJ1-2
TGTGCCAGCAGTGAGGTACAGGTCTATGGCTACACCTTC | CASSEVQVYGYTF | TRBV2 | NA | NA | TRBJ1-2
TGTGCCAGTAGTATAACCCCGGGAGGGGGCCAAAATACGAACACTGAAGCTTTCTTT | CASSITPGGGQNTNTEAFF | TRBV19 | NA | TRBD1 | TRBJ1-1
TGTGCCAGTAGTCCAGGAAATAGCAATCAGCCCCAGCATTTT | CASSPGNSNQPQHF | TRBV19 | NA | NA | TRBJ1-5
TGTGCCAGCAGCGTAGGTGTGAGCTCAGATACGCAGTATTTT | CASSVGVSSDTQYF | TRBV9 | NA | NA | TRBJ2-3
TGTGCCAGCAGCTTAGTGTCAGGGAACACCGGGGAGCTGTTTTTT | CASSLVSGNTGELFF | TRBV7-6 | NA | NA | TRBJ2-2
TGTGCCAGCAGCACCGGGGGGACTAATGAAAAACTGTTTTTT | CASSTGGTNEKLFF | TRBV5-6 | NA | NA | TRBJ1-4
TGCAGTACGACAGTACAAGAGACCCAGTACTTC | CSTTVQETQYF | TRBV20-1 | NA | NA | TRBJ2-5
TGTGCCAGCAGTGAAACAACAGGACCCAATCAGCCCCAGCATTTT | CASSETTGPNQPQHF | TRBV2 | NA | NA | TRBJ1-5
TGTGCCAGCAGCCGGACCAGGACAGGCTTATACGAGCAGTACTTC | CASSRTRTGLYEQYF | TRBV7-8 | NA | TRBD1 | TRBJ2-7
TGCAGCGTTGTGGGCGAAGGGGGTAATCTTCGGAACACCATATATTTT | CSVVGEGGNLRNTIYF | TRBV29-1 | NA | NA | TRBJ1-3
TGTGCCAGCAGCTTAGCGGGAGGAGATACGCAGTATTTT | CASSLAGGDTQYF | TRBV11-2 | NA | TRBD2 | TRBJ2-3
TGTGCCAGCAGCACCATGACAGGGGACGAGCAGTACTTC | CASSTMTGDEQYF | TRBV5-5 | NA | TRBD1 | TRBJ2-7
TGTGCCAGCAGCCATCCAGGGAACGAGCAGTACTTC | CASSHPGNEQYF | TRBV7-8 | NA | NA | TRBJ2-7
TGTGCCACGGAGACGGGACTGACCTACGAGCAGTACTTC | CATETGLTYEQYF | TRBV6-1 | NA | NA | TRBJ2-7
TGTGCCACCCACCGAATAGGACAGCCCCAGCATTTT | CATHRIGQPQHF | TRBV6-5 | NA | NA | TRBJ1-5
TGCGCCAGCAGCCAAGAAGGAAGCGGGAGCTTCAGCTCCTACAATGAGCAGTTCTTC | CASSQEGSGSFSSYNEQFF | TRBV4-1 | NA | TRBD2 | TRBJ2-1
TGCGCCAGCAGCCAAGGAATCCGTGACAATCAGCCCCAGCATTTT | CASSQGIRDNQPQHF | TRBV4-1 | NA | NA | TRBJ1-5
TGTGCCAGCAGCTTCAATAAGGGAACTAATGAAAAACTGTTTTTT | CASSFNKGTNEKLFF | TRBV7-9 | NA | NA | TRBJ1-4
TGTGCCAGCAGACTAACCGGGGGTACAGGGGCCAACGTCCTGACTTTC | CASRLTGGTGANVLTF | TRBV7-2 | NA | NA | TRBJ2-6
TGTGCCAGCAGCTTACGGTCGAGACAGAGGTTCGTCACTGAAGCTTTCTTT | CASSLRSRQRFVTEAFF | TRBV7-6 | NA | NA | TRBJ1-1
TGCGCCAGCAGCTTGTCCGGGACAGGGCGCACCGGGGAGCTGTTTTTT | CASSLSGTGRTGELFF | TRBV5-1 | NA | TRBD1 | TRBJ2-2
TGTGCCAGTAGTATAGCCCACCCGGCTAGCGGGAAGATCTACGAGCAGTACTTC | CASSIAHPASGKIYEQYF | TRBV19 | NA | TRBD2 | TRBJ2-7
TGTGCCAGCAGCTTGCGAGGAGGGGACACAGATACGCAGTATTTT | CASSLRGGDTDTQYF | TRBV5-8 | NA | NA | TRBJ2-3
TGCGCCAGCAGCCAAGGGGCCGGGACCCAGGTCGATCAGCCCCAGCATTTT | CASSQGAGTQVDQPQHF | TRBV4-1 | NA | NA | TRBJ1-5
TGTGCCAGCAGGGGCGGGACTAGCTCCTACAATGAGCAGTTCTTC | CASRGGTSSYNEQFF | TRBV6-1 | NA | TRBD2 | TRBJ2-1
TGTGCCAGCAGCCTTACAGGGTTCTCCTACGAGCAGTACTTC | CASSLTGFSYEQYF | TRBV2 | once | NA | TRBJ2-7
TGTGCCAGCAGCTTAGGTGCGGGAGGAGGCTACGAGCAGTACTTC | CASSLGAGGGYEQYF | TRBV7-2 | NA | TRBD2 | TRBJ2-7
TGTGCCAGCAGCCCGGGCGGGGGTCGCACTGAAGCTTTCTTT | CASSPGGGRTEAFF | TRBV5-8 | NA | NA | TRBJ1-1
TGTGCCAGCAGTTTCGGACAATTCTACGAGCAGTACTTC | CASSFGQFYEQYF | TRBV27 | NA | NA | TRBJ2-7
TGCGCCAGCAGCTTGACAGAATACAATGAGCAGTTCTTC | CASSLTEYNEQFF | TRBV5-1 | NA | NA | TRBJ2-1
TGTGCCAGTAGTAAACGGGACAGGGACATCAATCAGCCCCAGCATTTT | CASSKRDRDINQPQHF | TRBV19 | NA | TRBD1 | TRBJ1-5
TGCAGCGTTCCCGGGGCAGATACGCAGTATTTT | CSVPGADTQYF | TRBV29-1 | NA | NA | TRBJ2-3
TGTGCCAGCAGTTTAGGTCGCCCCGTCTTGGAGCAGTACTTC | CASSLGRPVLEQYF | TRBV6-6 | NA | NA | TRBJ2-7
TGTGCCAGCAGCTTAGTTCAGGCAGGCTCTGGAAACACCATATATTTT | CASSLVQAGSGNTIYF | TRBV7-9 | NA | NA | TRBJ1-3
TGTGCCAGTAGTATTGGTGGTTCAGGGTATAGCAATCAGCCCCAGCATTTT | CASSIGGSGYSNQPQHF | TRBV19 | NA | NA | TRBJ1-5